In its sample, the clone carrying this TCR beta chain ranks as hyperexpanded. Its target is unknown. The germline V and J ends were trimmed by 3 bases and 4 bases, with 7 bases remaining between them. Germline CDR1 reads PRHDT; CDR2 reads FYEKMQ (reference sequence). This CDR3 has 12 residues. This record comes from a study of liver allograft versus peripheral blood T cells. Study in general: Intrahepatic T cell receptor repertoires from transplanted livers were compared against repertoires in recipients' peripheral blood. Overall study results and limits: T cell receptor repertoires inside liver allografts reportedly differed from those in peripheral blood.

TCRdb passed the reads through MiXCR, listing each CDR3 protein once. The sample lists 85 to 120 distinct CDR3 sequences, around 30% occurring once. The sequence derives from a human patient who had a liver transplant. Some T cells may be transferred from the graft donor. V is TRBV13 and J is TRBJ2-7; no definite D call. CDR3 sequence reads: CASSFLGYEQYF. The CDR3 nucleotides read TGTGCCAGCAGCTTTCTGGGATACGAGCAGTACTTC.